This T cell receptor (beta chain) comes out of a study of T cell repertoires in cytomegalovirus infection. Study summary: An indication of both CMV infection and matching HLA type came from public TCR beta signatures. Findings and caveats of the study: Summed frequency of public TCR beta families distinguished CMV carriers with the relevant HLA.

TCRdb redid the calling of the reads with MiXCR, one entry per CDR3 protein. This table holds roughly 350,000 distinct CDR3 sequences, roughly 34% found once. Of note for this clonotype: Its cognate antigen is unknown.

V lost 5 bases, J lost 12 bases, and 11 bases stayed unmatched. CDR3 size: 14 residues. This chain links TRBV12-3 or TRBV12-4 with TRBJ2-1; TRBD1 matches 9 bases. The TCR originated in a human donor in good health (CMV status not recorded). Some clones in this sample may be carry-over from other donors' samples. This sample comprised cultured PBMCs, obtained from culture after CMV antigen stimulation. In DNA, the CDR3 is TGTGCCAGCAGTCCCGGGACAGGGTCGGGGGTGCAGTTCTTC. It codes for CASSPGTGSGVQFF.